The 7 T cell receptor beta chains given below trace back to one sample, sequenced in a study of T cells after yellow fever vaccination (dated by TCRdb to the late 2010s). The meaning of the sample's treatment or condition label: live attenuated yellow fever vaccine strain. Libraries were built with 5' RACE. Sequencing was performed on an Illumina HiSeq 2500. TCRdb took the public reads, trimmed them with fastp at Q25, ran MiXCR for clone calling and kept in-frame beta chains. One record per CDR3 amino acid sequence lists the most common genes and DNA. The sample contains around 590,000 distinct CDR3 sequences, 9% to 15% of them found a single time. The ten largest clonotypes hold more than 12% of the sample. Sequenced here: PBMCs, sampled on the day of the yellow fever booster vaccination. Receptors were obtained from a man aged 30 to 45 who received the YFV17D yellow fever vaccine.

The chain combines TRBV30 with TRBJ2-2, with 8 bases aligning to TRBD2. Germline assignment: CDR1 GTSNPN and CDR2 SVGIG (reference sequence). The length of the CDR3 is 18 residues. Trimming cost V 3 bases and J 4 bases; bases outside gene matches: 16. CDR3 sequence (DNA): TGTGCCTGGAGGGGAGCGCTGGGAGCGGGAGTGGGCACCGGGGAGCTGTTTTTT. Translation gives CAWRGALGAGVGTGELFF.

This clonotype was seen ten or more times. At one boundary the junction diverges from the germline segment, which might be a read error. CDR3 sequence (DNA): TGCGCCAGCAGCTTGATCCCCTACGAGCAGTACTTC. This codes for CASSLIPYEQYF. This chain connects TRBV7-2 to TRBJ2-7; D call uncertain. CDR3 length equals 12 residues. The V gene's germline CDR1 is SGHTA and CDR2 FQGNSA.

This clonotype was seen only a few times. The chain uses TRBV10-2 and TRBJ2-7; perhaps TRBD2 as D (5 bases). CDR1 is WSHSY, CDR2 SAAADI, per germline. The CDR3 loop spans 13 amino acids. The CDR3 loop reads CAIRRRASYEQYF. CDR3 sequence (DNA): TGCGCTATTAGGCGGCGGGCGTCCTACGAGCAGTACTTC.

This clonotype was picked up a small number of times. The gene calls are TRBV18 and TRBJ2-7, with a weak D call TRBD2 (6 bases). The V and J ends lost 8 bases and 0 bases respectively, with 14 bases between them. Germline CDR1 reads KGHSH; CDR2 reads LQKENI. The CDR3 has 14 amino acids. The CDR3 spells CASRSPGSSYEQYF. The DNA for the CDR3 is TGTGCCAGCAGGTCCCCCGGGAGCTCCTACGAGCAGTACTTC.

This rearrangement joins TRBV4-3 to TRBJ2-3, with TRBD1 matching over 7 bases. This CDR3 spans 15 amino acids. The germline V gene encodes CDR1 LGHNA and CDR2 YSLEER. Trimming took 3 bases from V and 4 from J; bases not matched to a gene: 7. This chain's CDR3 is CASSHGQVNADTQYF. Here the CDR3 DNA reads TGCGCCAGCAGCCATGGACAGGTTAACGCAGATACGCAGTATTTT.

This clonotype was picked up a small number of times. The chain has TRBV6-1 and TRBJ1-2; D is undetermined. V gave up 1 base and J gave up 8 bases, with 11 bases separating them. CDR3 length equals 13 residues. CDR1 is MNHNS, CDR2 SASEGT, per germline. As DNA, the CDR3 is TGTGCCAGCAGTGAAGAGGGAGACCGAGGCTACACCTTC. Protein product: CASSEEGDRGYTF.

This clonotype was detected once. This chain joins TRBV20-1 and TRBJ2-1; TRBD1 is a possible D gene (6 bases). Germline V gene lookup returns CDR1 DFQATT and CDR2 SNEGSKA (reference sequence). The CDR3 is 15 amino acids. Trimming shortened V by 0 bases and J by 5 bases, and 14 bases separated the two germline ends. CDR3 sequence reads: CSAREARGTHNEQFF. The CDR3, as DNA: TGCAGTGCTAGAGAGGCCAGGGGAACACACAATGAGCAGTTCTTC.